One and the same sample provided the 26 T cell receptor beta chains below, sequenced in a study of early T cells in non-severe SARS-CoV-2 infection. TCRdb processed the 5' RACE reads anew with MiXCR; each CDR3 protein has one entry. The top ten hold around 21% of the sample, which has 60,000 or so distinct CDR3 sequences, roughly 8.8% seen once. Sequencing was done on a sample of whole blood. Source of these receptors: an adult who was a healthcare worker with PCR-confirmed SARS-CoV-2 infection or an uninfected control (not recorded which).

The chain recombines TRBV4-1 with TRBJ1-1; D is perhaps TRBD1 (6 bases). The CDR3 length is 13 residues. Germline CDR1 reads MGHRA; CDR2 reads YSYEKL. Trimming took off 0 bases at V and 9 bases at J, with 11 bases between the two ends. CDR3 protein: CASSQEEGGKAFF. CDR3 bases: TGCGCCAGCAGCCAAGAGGAGGGGGGTAAAGCTTTCTTT.

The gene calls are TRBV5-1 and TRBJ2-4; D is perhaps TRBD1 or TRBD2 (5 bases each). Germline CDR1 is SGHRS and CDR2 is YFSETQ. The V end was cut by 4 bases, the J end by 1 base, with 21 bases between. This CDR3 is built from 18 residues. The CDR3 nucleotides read TGCGCCAGCAGCGAGCAGGACCGGGGACGGGTGGCCAAAAACATTCAGTACTTC. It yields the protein CASSEQDRGRVAKNIQYF.

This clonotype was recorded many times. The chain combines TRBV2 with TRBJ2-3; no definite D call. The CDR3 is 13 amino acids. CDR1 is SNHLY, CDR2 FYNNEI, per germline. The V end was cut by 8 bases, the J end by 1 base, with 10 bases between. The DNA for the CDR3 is TGTGCCAGCGGAATAATCCGCACAGATACGCAGTATTTT. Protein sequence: CASGIIRTDTQYF.

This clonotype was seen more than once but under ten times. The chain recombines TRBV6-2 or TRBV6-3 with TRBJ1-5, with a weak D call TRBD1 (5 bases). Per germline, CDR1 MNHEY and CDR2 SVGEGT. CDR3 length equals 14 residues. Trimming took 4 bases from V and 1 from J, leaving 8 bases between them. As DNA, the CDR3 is TGTGCCAGCAGTTCCGGGGGAAGCAATCAGCCCCAGCATTTT. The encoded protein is CASSSGGSNQPQHF.

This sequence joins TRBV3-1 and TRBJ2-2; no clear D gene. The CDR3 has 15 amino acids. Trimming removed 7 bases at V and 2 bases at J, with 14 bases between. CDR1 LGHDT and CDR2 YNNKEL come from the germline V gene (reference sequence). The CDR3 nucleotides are TGTGCCAGCACCACAACGAAGACAAACACCGGGGAGCTGTTTTTT. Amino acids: CASTTTKTNTGELFF.

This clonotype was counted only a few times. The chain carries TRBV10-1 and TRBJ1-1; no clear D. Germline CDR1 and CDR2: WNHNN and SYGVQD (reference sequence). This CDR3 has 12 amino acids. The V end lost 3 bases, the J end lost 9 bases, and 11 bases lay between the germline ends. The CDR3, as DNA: TGCGCCAGCAGTGACCGCGGAAACCAAGCTTTCTTT. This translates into CASSDRGNQAFF.

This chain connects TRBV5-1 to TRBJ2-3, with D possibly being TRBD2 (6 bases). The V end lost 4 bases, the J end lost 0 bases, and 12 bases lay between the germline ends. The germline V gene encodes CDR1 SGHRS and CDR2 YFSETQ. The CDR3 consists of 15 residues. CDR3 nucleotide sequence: TGCGCCAGCAGCCCGACGGGGACTAGCACAGATACGCAGTATTTT. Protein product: CASSPTGTSTDTQYF.

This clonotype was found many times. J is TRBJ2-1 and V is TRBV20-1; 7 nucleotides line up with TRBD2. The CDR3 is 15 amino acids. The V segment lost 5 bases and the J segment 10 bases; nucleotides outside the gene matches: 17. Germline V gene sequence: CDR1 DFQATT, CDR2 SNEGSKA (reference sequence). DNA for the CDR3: TGCAGTGCTTCGGGGGGTGGATTGAATAAGCAAGAGCAGTTCTTC. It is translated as CSASGGGLNKQEQFF.

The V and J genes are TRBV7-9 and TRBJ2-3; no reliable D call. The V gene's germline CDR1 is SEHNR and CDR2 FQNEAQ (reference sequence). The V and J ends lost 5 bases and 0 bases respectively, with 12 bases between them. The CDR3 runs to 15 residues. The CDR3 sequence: CASSPRPASTDTQYF. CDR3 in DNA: TGTGCCAGCAGCCCCCGTCCTGCTAGCACAGATACGCAGTATTTT.

The CDR3 coding sequence is TGTGCCAGCAGCTTTTGGGAGGAGTCGAACACCGGGGAGCTGTTTTTT. Protein sequence: CASSFWEESNTGELFF. This chain uses TRBV5-6 with TRBJ2-2; D may be TRBD2 (6 bases). V was shortened by 2 bases and J by 0 bases, with 11 bases between the two germline ends. The CDR3 is made up of 16 amino acids. Germline CDR1 and CDR2: SGHDT and YYEEEE.

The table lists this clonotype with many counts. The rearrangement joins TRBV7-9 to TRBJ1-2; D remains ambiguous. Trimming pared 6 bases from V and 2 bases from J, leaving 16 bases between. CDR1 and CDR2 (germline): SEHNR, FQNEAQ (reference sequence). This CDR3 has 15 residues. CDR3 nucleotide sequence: TGTGCCAGCAGGCCACCGGCCCCCACAAACTATGGCTACACCTTC. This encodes CASRPPAPTNYGYTF. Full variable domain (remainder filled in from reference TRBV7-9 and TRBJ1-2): DTGVSQNPRHKITKRGQNVTFRCDPISEHNRLYWYRQTLGQGPEFLTYFQNEAQLEKSRLLSDRFSAERPKGSFSTLEIQRTEQGDSAMYLCASRPPAPTNYGYTFGSGTRLTVV.

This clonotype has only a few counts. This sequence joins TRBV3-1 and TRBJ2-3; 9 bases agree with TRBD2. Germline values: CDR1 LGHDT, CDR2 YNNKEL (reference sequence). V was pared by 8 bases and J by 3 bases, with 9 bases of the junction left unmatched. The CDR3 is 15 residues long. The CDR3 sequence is CASSPGTSYTDTQYF. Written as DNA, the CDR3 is TGTGCCAGCTCTCCCGGGACTAGCTATACAGATACGCAGTATTTT.

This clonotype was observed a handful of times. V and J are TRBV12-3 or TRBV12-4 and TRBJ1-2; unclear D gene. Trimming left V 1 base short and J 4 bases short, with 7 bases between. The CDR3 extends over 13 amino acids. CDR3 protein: CASSLGDFYGYTF. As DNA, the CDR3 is TGTGCCAGCAGTTTAGGGGATTTCTATGGCTACACCTTC.

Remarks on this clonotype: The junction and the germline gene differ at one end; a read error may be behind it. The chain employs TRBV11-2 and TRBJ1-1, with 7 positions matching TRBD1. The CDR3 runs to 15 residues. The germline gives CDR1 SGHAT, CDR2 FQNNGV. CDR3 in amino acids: CASSSYRDRETEAFF. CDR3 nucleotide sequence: TGTGCCAGCAGTTCCTATAGAGACAGGGAGACTGAAGCCTTCTTT.

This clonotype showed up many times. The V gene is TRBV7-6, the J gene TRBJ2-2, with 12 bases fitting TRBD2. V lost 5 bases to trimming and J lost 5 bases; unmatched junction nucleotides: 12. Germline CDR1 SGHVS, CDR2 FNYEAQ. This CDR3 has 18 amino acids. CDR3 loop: CASSKFTSGGPRTGELFF. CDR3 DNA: TGTGCCAGCAGCAAATTTACTAGCGGGGGGCCCCGGACCGGGGAGCTGTTTTTT.

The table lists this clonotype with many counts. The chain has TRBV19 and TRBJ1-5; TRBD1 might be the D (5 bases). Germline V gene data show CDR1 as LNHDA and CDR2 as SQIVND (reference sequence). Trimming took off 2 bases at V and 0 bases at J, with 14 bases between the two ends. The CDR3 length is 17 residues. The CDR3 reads CASSINRLVYSNQPQHF. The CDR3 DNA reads TGTGCCAGTAGTATAAACAGGCTCGTCTATAGCAATCAGCCCCAGCATTTT.

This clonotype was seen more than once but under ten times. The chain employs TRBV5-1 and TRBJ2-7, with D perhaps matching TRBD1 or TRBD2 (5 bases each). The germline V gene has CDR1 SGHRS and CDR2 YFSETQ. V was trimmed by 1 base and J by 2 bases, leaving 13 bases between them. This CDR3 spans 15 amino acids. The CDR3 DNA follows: TGCGCCAGCAGCTTGATAGGGGAGCCCACCTACGAGCAGTACTTC. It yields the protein CASSLIGEPTYEQYF.

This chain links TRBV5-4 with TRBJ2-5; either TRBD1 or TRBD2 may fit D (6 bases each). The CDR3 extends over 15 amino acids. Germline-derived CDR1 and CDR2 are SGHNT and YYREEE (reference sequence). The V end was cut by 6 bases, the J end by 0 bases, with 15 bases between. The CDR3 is CASTLGGGYQETQYF. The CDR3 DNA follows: TGTGCCAGCACCCTTGGAGGGGGGTACCAAGAGACCCAGTACTTC.

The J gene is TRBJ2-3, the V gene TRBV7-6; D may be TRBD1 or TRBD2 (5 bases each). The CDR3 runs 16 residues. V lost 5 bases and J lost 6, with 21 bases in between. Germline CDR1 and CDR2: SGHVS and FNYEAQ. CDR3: CASSALAEGLVDTQYF. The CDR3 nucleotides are TGTGCCAGCAGCGCGCTGGCTGAGGGGCTTGTGGATACGCAGTATTTT.

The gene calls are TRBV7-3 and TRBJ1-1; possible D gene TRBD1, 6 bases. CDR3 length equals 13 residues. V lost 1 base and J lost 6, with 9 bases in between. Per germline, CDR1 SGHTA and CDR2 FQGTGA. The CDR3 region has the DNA TGTGCCAGCAGCTTAATGCCAGGGGCTGAAGCTTTCTTT. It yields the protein CASSLMPGAEAFF.

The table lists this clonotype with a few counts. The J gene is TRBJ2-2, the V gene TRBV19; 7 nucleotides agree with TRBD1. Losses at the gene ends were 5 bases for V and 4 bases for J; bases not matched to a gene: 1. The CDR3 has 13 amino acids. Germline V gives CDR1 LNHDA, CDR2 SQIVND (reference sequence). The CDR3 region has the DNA TGTGCCAGTAGTCAGGGGGTCACCGGGGAGCTGTTTTTT. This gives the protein CASSQGVTGELFF. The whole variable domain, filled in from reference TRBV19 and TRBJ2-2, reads DGGITQSPKYLFRKEGQNVTLSCEQNLNHDAMYWYRQDPGQGLRLIYYSQIVNDFQKGDIAEGYSVSREKKESFPLTVTSAQKNPTAFYLCASSQGVTGELFFGEGSRLTVL.

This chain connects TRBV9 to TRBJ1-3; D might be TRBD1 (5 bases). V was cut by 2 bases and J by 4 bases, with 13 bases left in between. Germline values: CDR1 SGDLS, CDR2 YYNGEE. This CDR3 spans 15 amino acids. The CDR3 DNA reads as TGTGCCAGCAGCGTTCAGGGAATGACAGGAAACACCATATATTTT. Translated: CASSVQGMTGNTIYF.

Here the CDR3 reads CASSFATTSTDTQYF. The CDR3 coding sequence is TGTGCCAGCAGCTTTGCTACGACTAGCACAGATACGCAGTATTTT. The rearrangement links TRBV7-3 to TRBJ2-3; D gene unclear. The CDR3 covers 15 residues. The V and J ends lost 3 bases and 0 bases respectively, with 10 bases between them. CDR1 is SGHTA and CDR2 is FQGTGA in the germline V gene.

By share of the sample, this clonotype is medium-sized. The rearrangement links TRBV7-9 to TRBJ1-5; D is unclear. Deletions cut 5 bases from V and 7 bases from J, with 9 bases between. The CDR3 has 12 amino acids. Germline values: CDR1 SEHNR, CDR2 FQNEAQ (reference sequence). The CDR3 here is CASSGEEQPQHF. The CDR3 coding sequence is TGTGCCAGCAGCGGAGAGGAGCAGCCCCAGCATTTT. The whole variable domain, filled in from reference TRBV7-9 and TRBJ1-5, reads DTGVSQNPRHKITKRGQNVTFRCDPISEHNRLYWYRQTLGQGPEFLTYFQNEAQLEKSRLLSDRFSAERPKGSFSTLEIQRTEQGDSAMYLCASSGEEQPQHFGDGTRLSIL.

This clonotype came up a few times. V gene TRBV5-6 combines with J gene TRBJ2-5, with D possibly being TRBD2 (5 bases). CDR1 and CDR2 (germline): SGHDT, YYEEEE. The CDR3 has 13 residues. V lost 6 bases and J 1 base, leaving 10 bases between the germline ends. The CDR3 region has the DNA TGTGCCAGCACGCGGGCCTTCCAAGAGACCCAGTACTTC. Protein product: CASTRAFQETQYF.

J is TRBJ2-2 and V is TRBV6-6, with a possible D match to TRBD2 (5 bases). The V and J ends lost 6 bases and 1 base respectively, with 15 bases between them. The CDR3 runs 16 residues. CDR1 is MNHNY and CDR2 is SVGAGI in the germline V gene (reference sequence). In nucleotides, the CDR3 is TGTGCCAGCAGATCCGGGAATTCGGTGAACACCGGGGAGCTGTTTTTT. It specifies CASRSGNSVNTGELFF.